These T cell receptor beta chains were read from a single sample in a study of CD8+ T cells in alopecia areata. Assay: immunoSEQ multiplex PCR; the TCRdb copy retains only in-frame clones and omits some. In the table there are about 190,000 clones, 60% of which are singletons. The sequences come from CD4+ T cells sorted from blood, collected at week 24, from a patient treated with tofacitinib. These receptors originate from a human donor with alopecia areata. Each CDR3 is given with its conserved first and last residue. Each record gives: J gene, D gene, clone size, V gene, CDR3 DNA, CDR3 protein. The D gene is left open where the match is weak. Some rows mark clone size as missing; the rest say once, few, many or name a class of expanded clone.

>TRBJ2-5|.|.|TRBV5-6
TGTGCCAGCAGCTGGGGGCCTCCAGGACTAGTACGAGAGACCCAGTACTTC
CASSWGPPGLVRETQYF
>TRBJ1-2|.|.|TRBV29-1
TGCAGCGTTGTATCCAGCCCGGATGGCTACACCTTC
CSVVSSPDGYTF
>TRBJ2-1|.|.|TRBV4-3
TGCGCCAGCAGCCAAGATCTGGGGGATGAGCAGTTCTTC
CASSQDLGDEQFF
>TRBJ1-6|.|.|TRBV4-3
TGCGCCAGCAGCCAAACAAGGACAGTTGATAATTCACCCCTCCACTTT
CASSQTRTVDNSPLHF
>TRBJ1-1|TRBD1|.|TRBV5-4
TGTGCCAGCAGCAGAGCCGGGACAGAGAACACTGAAGCTTTCTTT
CASSRAGTENTEAFF
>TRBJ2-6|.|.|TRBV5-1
TGCGCCAGCAGCCTCGCAGTTGGGTCAGGGGCCAACGTCCTGACTTTC
CASSLAVGSGANVLTF
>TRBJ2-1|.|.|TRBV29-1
TGCAGCGTCGAGGGACTCCGGGGGTACAATGAGCAGTTCTTC
CSVEGLRGYNEQFF
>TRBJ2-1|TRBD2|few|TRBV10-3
TGTGCCATCAGAGAAGCCGGGACTAGCGGATATGAGCAGTTCTTC
CAIREAGTSGYEQFF
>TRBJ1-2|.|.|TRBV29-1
TGCAGCGTTTTCCTCCCCAGCTATGGCTACACCTTC
CSVFLPSYGYTF
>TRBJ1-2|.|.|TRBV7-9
TGTGCCAGCAGCTTAGGGATAAGTCTGTCGTTCACCTTC
CASSLGISLSFTF
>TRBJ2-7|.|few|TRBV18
TGTGCCAGCTCACCACTTAACATGCTGTCCTACGAGCAGTACTTC
CASSPLNMLSYEQYF
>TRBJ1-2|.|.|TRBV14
TGTGCCAGCAGCCCCCTGACCGGGCAGCCCTATGGCTACACCTTC
CASSPLTGQPYGYTF
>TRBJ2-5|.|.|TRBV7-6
TGTGCCAGCAGCTTAGGTACAGCAATAGAGACCCAGTACTTC
CASSLGTAIETQYF
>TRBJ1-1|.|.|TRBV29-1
TGCAGCGCCTTGAGGGAGGAGATAACTGAAGCTTTCTTT
CSALREEITEAFF
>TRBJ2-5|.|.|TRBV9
TGTGCCAGCAGCGTCAGCGGCCAAGAGACCCAGTACTTC
CASSVSGQETQYF
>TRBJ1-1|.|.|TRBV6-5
TGTGCCAGCAGGGACAGTCGGGACACTGAAGCTTTCTTT
CASRDSRDTEAFF
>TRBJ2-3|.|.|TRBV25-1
TGTGCCAGCAGTGACCTAGCTGATACGCAGTATTTT
CASSDLADTQYF
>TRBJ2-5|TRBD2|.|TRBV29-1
TGCAGCCTGGGGGGGACCCAAGAGACCCAGTACTTC
CSLGGTQETQYF
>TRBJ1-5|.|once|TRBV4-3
TGCGCCAGCAGCCAAGAATATGGGCAGGGTTGGAATCAGCCCCAGCATTTT
CASSQEYGQGWNQPQHF
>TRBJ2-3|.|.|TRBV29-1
TGCAGCGTTGAACCCACAGATACGCAGTATTTT
CSVEPTDTQYF
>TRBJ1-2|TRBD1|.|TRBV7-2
TGTGCCAGCAGCTTGTACAGGGGTGATGGCTACACCTTC
CASSLYRGDGYTF
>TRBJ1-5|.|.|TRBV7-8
TGTGCCAGCAGCTTGACGGATTTTTTGAGCAATCAGCCCCAGCATTTT
CASSLTDFLSNQPQHF
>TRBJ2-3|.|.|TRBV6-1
TGTGCCAGCAGTGCGTGGCACTCTGGGACAGATACGCAGTATTTT
CASSAWHSGTDTQYF
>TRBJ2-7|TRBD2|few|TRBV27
TGTGCCAGCAGTAGCGGGACTAGCGGACGATCCTACGAGCAGTACTTC
CASSSGTSGRSYEQYF
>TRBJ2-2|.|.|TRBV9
TGTGCCAGCAGCCGGGGCACAAGGAGCGGGGAGCTGTTTTTT
CASSRGTRSGELFF
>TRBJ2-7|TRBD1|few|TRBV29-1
TGCAGCGTTAACGTGGGGACAGGGCGCTCCCCTTACGAGCAGTACTTC
CSVNVGTGRSPYEQYF
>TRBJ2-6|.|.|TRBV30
TGTGCCTGGAGTGTACTCTTCTCTGGGGCCAACGTCCTGACTTTC
CAWSVLFSGANVLTF
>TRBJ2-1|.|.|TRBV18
TGTGCCAGCTCACCACCGCTTAGCGGTTCCTACAATGAGCAGTTCTTC
CASSPPLSGSYNEQFF
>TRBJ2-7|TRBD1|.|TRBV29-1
TGCAGCGTTGGGGGACAGGCCCCCTACGAGCAGTACTTC
CSVGGQAPYEQYF
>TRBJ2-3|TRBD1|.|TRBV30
TGTGCCTGGACCCCGGGACAGAATTCAGATACGCAGTATTTT
CAWTPGQNSDTQYF
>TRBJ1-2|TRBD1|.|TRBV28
TGTGCCAGCAGTTTACCAGGGGGTAACTATGGCTACACCTTC
CASSLPGGNYGYTF
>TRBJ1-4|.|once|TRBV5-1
TGCGCCAGCTCCTTGACAGGATCAACTAATGAAAAACTGTTTTTT
CASSLTGSTNEKLFF
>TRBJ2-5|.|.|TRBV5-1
TGCGCCAGCAGCTCCGGACAGCCCGAAGAGACCCAGTACTTC
CASSSGQPEETQYF
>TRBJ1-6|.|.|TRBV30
TGTGCCTGGAGTCCCTGGTCACGGAGAACCCTCCACTTT
CAWSPWSRRTLHF
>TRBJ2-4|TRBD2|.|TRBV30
TGTGCCCATGAGAAGAGCGGGAGTGCAAACATTCAGTACTTC
CAHEKSGSANIQYF
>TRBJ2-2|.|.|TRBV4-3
TGCGCCAGCAGCCAAGAGCGCTCCGGGGAGCTGTTTTTT
CASSQERSGELFF
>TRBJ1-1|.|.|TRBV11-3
TGTGCCAGCAGCTTAATGGTGTCTGAAGCTTTCTTT
CASSLMVSEAFF
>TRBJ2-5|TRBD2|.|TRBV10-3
TGTGCCACCCGCGGGGTAGCGGGGGAAGAGACCCAGTACTTC
CATRGVAGEETQYF
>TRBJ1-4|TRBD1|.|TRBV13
TGTGCCAGCAGCTCAGGGACAGCAACTAATGAAAAACTGTTTTTT
CASSSGTATNEKLFF
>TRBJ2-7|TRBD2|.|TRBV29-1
TGCAGCGCCTGGAGCGGGATCTCCTACGAGCAGTACTTC
CSAWSGISYEQYF
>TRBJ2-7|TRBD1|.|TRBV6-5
TGTGCCAGCAGTCCGCGACAGGGGGGTCACTACGAGCAGTACTTC
CASSPRQGGHYEQYF
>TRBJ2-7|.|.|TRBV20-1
TGCAGTGCTAGTTCAGTCTACGAGCAGTACTTC
CSASSVYEQYF
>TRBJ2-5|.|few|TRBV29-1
TGCAGCGTTGTCCCCAGGCACCAAGAGACCCAGTACTTC
CSVVPRHQETQYF
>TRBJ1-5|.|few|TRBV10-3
TGTGCCATCAGTGAGGGGACGAATAGCAATCAGCCCCAGCATTTT
CAISEGTNSNQPQHF